The 30 T cell receptor beta chains below come from one sample, sequenced in a study of shared clonotypes between healthy human individuals (TCRdb year 2020). Library preparation used the immunoSEQ multiplex PCR assay. Drawn from immuneACCESS, this table holds only the in-frame rearrangements with V and J called that TCRdb kept. Clones are partly lost; checked studies trace under half to an unresolved V gene and leave the rest unexplained. Here the sample has 700,000 or so clones; 72% occur a single time. Less than 2% of the sample goes to the ten largest clones. Specimen: memory CD4+ T cells sorted from blood. The cell subset or site label of this sample denotes: CD45RA-negative fraction. These receptors were obtained from a woman under 40 in good health.

The chain combines TRBV19 with TRBJ2-7; either TRBD1 or TRBD2 may fit D (5 bases each). This CDR3 region has 16 residues. Deletions cut 6 bases from V and 0 bases from J, with 18 bases between. Germline V gene lookup returns CDR1 LNHDA and CDR2 SQIVND (reference sequence). The CDR3 reads CASSTPGLKSSYEQYF. As DNA, the CDR3 is TGTGCCAGTAGCACCCCGGGGCTTAAAAGCTCCTACGAGCAGTACTTC.

The genes are TRBV29-1 and TRBJ2-7, with 10 bases that match TRBD1. The V gene's germline CDR1 is SQVTM and CDR2 ANQGSEA. The CDR3 has 12 residues. The junction had 5 bases not matched to a gene; V was cut back by 6 bases and J by 6 bases. The CDR3 loop reads CSVGTGEREQYF. The DNA of the CDR3 is TGCAGCGTGGGGACAGGGGAACGCGAGCAGTACTTC.

The chain links TRBV2 to TRBJ2-1, with TRBD2 matching over 7 bases. The CDR3 totals 16 residues. With 1 base clipped from V and 2 bases from J, the junction kept 5 bases outside the gene matches. Per germline, CDR1 SNHLY and CDR2 FYNNEI. The DNA for the CDR3 is TGTGCCAGCAGTGAAGGTTATCGGGAGGCCTACAATGAGCAGTTCTTC. Its protein is CASSEGYREAYNEQFF.

This clone has just a few counts. The chain joins TRBV7-2 to TRBJ2-7; possible D gene TRBD1, 6 bases. CDR3 length: 14 residues. Germline lookup yields CDR1 SGHTA and CDR2 FQGNSA. V was shortened by 4 bases and J by 5 bases, with 15 bases between the two germline ends. In nucleotides, the CDR3 is TGTGCCAGCAGCTCGACAGGAACCCGCAACGAGCAGTACTTC. This encodes CASSSTGTRNEQYF. The full variable domain, its missing parts supplied by reference TRBV7-2 and TRBJ2-7, is GAGVSQSPSNKVTEKGKDVELRCDPISGHTALYWYRQSLGQGLEFLIYFQGNSAPDKSGLPSDRFSAERTGGSVSTLTIQRTQQEDSAVYLCASSSTGTRNEQYFGPGTRLTVT.

The CDR3 is CASKIPGKNTGELFF. Written as DNA, the CDR3 is TGTGCCAGTAAAATTCCAGGGAAGAACACCGGGGAGCTGTTTTTT. This rearrangement joins TRBV19 to TRBJ2-2, with D perhaps TRBD1 (5 bases). Germline V CDR1 and CDR2: LNHDA, SQIVND (reference sequence). V dropped 7 bases and J dropped 1 base, with 13 bases sitting between them. There are 15 residues in the CDR3.

A word on this clone: At one end the junction does not follow the germline gene, possibly because of a read error. The genes are TRBV5-1 and TRBJ1-1, with no clear D. There are 10 residues in the CDR3. Germline values: CDR1 SGHRS, CDR2 YFSETQ. The DNA for the CDR3 is TGCGCCAGCAGCGGAGGCGCACCGATTTTT. Translated: CASSGGAPIF.

The V and J genes are TRBV10-3 and TRBJ2-7; a possible D gene is TRBD2 (6 bases). This CDR3 has 14 residues. Germline CDR1 is ENHRY and CDR2 is SYGVKD. V was pared by 6 bases and J by 7 bases, with 19 bases between. CDR3 residues: CAISREPGAREQYF. The CDR3 DNA reads as TGTGCCATCAGCCGGGAGCCGGGCGCGAGAGAGCAGTACTTC.

The table lists this clone with a few counts. The rearrangement uses TRBV6-6 and TRBJ2-5; TRBD1 is a possible D gene (6 bases). The CDR3 totals 16 residues. Trimming shortened V by 2 bases and J by 2 bases, and 15 bases separated the two germline ends. Germline CDR1 is MNHNY and CDR2 is SVGAGI (reference sequence). In DNA, the CDR3 is TGTGCCAGCAGTTACCCGACAGGTCGAATACAAGAGACCCAGTACTTC. This sequence encodes CASSYPTGRIQETQYF.

The chain combines TRBV25-1 with TRBJ2-1, with 10 bases aligning to TRBD2. The CDR3 totals 13 residues. The germline gives CDR1 MGHDK, CDR2 SYGVNS. After removal of 6 bases from V and 8 bases from J, the junction contained 4 bases not matched to a gene. The CDR3 DNA reads TGTGCCAGCAGGGGGACTAGCGCCCATGAGCAGTTCTTC. Amino acid sequence: CASRGTSAHEQFF.

The J gene is TRBJ1-4, the V gene TRBV16; D remains ambiguous. The CDR3 runs 12 residues. The V and J ends lost 4 bases and 10 bases respectively, with 10 bases between them. CDR1 and CDR2 from the germline V gene are KGHSY and FQNENV. For the CDR3, the DNA is TGTGCCAGCAGCCCAACGGTGGGAAAACTGTTTTTT. As protein: CASSPTVGKLFF.

V and J are TRBV28 and TRBJ2-1, with 7 nucleotides matching TRBD1. Germline V lookup: CDR1 MDHEN, CDR2 SYDVKM. The CDR3 is 12 residues long. Trimming took 4 bases from V and 16 from J; bases not matched to a gene: 10. The CDR3 reads CASSSTTGKVFF. The CDR3 region has the DNA TGTGCCAGCAGTTCAACGACAGGGAAGGTTTTCTTC.

The chain combines TRBV28 with TRBJ1-4; 10 bases fit TRBD1. Unmatched junction bases numbered 7, after V lost 7 bases and J lost 11 bases. The CDR3 is made up of 13 amino acids. Germline CDR1 and CDR2: MDHEN and SYDVKM. The chain's CDR3 is CASNNGQGGKLFF. The CDR3 nucleotides read TGTGCCAGCAACAACGGACAGGGGGGGAAACTGTTTTTT.

This chain links TRBV6-1 with TRBJ2-5; D might be TRBD2 (5 bases). The germline V and J ends were trimmed by 8 bases and 5 bases, with 18 bases remaining between them. Germline V gene sequence: CDR1 MNHNS, CDR2 SASEGT. The CDR3 loop spans 14 amino acids. The CDR3 coding sequence is TGTGCCAGCGCGGACTCACCCCGAGGGGAGACCCAGTACTTC. Translated: CASADSPRGETQYF.

The chain is built from TRBV2 and TRBJ1-2, with D uncertain. The CDR3 extends over 14 amino acids. V was pared by 7 bases and J by 8 bases, with 20 bases between. CDR1 and CDR2 from the germline V gene are SNHLY and FYNNEI. As DNA, the CDR3 is TGTGCCAGCATTTATGTCAGAGGAGGTGCGGGCTACACCTTC. Its protein product is CASIYVRGGAGYTF.

The CDR3 nucleotides are TGTGCCAGCAGCTTAGGAGCGGGAGGGTCGGCATACAATGAGCAGTTCTTC. Its protein product is CASSLGAGGSAYNEQFF. This chain joins TRBV11-2 and TRBJ2-1, with 10 bases identical to TRBD2. CDR1 and CDR2 (germline): SGHAT, FQNNGV. After removal of 1 base from V and 4 bases from J, the junction contained 7 bases not matched to a gene. The length of the CDR3 is 17 residues.

The genes are TRBV29-1 and TRBJ2-7; the D gene is possibly TRBD2 (6 bases). The CDR3 loop spans 12 amino acids. The V end lost 7 bases, the J end lost 4 bases, and 14 bases lay between the germline ends. Looked up from germline, CDR1 is SQVTM and CDR2 is ANQGSEA. CDR3 coding DNA: TGCAGCGGCGGCGGGGCCCCATACGAGCAGTACTTC. Protein sequence: CSGGGAPYEQYF.

CDR3 loop: CASSQQANYGYTF. As DNA, the CDR3 is TGTGCCAGCAGTCAACAGGCTAACTATGGCTACACCTTC. V is TRBV7-9 and J is TRBJ1-2, with a possible D match to TRBD1 (5 bases). The CDR3 consists of 13 residues. Germline V gene sequence: CDR1 SEHNR, CDR2 FQNEAQ (reference sequence). V gave up 6 bases and J gave up 0 bases, with 8 bases separating them.

This clone was recorded only once. This rearrangement joins TRBV5-1 to TRBJ2-7, with D perhaps matching TRBD1 (6 bases). Per germline, CDR1 SGHRS and CDR2 YFSETQ. This CDR3 spans 14 amino acids. With 5 bases removed from V and 5 bases from J, the gap between germline ends came to 17 bases. The CDR3 region has the DNA TGCGCCAGCAGGACTCTCCAGGGGCGGAACGAGCAGTACTTC. Its protein product is CASRTLQGRNEQYF. Together with reference TRBV5-1 and TRBJ2-7, the CDR3 gives the full variable domain: KAGVTQTPRYLIKTRGQQVTLSCSPISGHRSVSWYQQTPGQGLQFLFEYFSETQRNKGNFPGRFSGRQFSNSRSEMNVSTLELGDSALYLCASRTLQGRNEQYFGPGTRLTVT.

The rearrangement links TRBV5-1 to TRBJ2-6; 9 nucleotides match TRBD2. Losses at the gene ends were 5 bases for V and 0 bases for J; bases not matched to a gene: 3. This CDR3 comprises 16 residues. Germline CDR1 SGHRS, CDR2 YFSETQ. The CDR3 spells CASRTSGSSGANVLTF. CDR3 bases: TGCGCCAGCAGGACTAGCGGAAGCTCTGGGGCCAACGTCCTGACTTTC.

The CDR3 loop is CSAQGNYGYTF. CDR3 DNA sequence: TGCAGCGCTCAGGGGAACTATGGCTACACCTTC. The V call is TRBV29-1, the J call TRBJ1-2, with a possible D match to TRBD1 (6 bases). V lost 7 bases, J lost 2 bases, and 8 bases lay in between. The CDR3 consists of 11 residues. In germline, CDR1 is SQVTM, CDR2 ANQGSEA.

As to this clone: The same CDR3 also results from other DNA sequences found in this sample. The V and J genes are TRBV19 and TRBJ2-6, with 7 bases identical to TRBD2. From germline, CDR1 is LNHDA and CDR2 SQIVND (reference sequence). This CDR3 contains 15 residues. V lost 4 bases and J lost 0; bases outside the gene matches: 0. In nucleotides, the CDR3 is TGTGCCAGTAGTAGCGGGAGCTCTGGGGCCAACGTCCTGACTTTC. Its protein product is CASSSGSSGANVLTF.

The CDR3 loop is CASSQAGAQPQHF. DNA of the CDR3: TGCGCCAGCAGCCAAGCCGGGGCTCAGCCCCAGCATTTT. The chain employs TRBV4-1 and TRBJ1-5; tentative D call: TRBD1 (5 bases). Looked up from germline, CDR1 is MGHRA and CDR2 is YSYEKL. Trimming took off 1 base at V and 6 bases at J, with 7 bases between the two ends. The CDR3 sequence is 13 residues long.

This chain connects TRBV5-4 to TRBJ2-2, with a possible D match to TRBD1 (5 bases). Germline V gene sequence: CDR1 SGHNT, CDR2 YYREEE (reference sequence). The CDR3 covers 15 residues. V was cut by 4 bases and J by 3 bases, with 13 bases left in between. The CDR3 nucleotides are TGTGCCAGCAGCAGAGGAATGACAGACACCGGGGAGCTGTTTTTT. Translated: CASSRGMTDTGELFF. Filled out from reference TRBV5-4 and TRBJ2-2, the complete variable domain reads ETGVTQSPTHLIKTRGQQVTLRCSSQSGHNTVSWYQQALGQGPQFIFQYYREEENGRGNFPPRFSGLQFPNYSSELNVNALELDDSALYLCASSRGMTDTGELFFGEGSRLTVL.

Of note for this clone: The sample contains more than one DNA sequence encoding this CDR3. The chain couples TRBV7-9 to TRBJ2-7; TRBD1 agrees at 11 bases. Germline CDR1 SEHNR, CDR2 FQNEAQ (reference sequence). V dropped 4 bases and J dropped 0; count of bases not matched to a gene: 2. The CDR3 contains 15 residues. The CDR3 protein is CASSSGQGGSYEQYF. DNA of the CDR3: TGTGCCAGCAGCTCGGGACAGGGGGGCTCCTACGAGCAGTACTTC.

The rearrangement links TRBV27 to TRBJ1-5; unclear D gene. This CDR3 contains 14 residues. Germline V CDR1 and CDR2: MNHEY, SMNVEV (reference sequence). V was trimmed by 5 bases and J by 7 bases, leaving 15 bases between them. In DNA form, the CDR3 reads TGTGCCAGCAGTGAGGAGGCGTTTCGCCAGCCCCAGCATTTT. Protein: CASSEEAFRQPQHF.

About this clone itself: The identical CDR3 is also encoded by other nucleotide sequences in the sample. The chain links TRBV4-1 to TRBJ2-5; D possibly corresponds to TRBD1 (6 bases). The germline gives CDR1 MGHRA, CDR2 YSYEKL. The V end lost 4 bases, the J end lost 2 bases, and 8 bases lay between the germline ends. The CDR3 loop spans 13 amino acids. CDR3 in amino acids: CASSLGTQETQYF. The CDR3 nucleotides are TGCGCCAGCAGCCTGGGGACACAAGAGACCCAGTACTTC.

V usage is TRBV11-3 and J usage is TRBJ1-2; D call uncertain. The CDR3 length is 14 residues. V lost 1 base to trimming and J lost 4 bases, with 10 bases between them. Germline CDR1 is SGHNT and CDR2 is YENEEA. The CDR3 loop reads CASSLASHSYGYTF. The CDR3 nucleotides read TGTGCCAGCAGCTTAGCCTCCCACAGCTATGGCTACACCTTC.

The chain recombines TRBV15 with TRBJ2-7, with 8 bases identical to TRBD1. The CDR3 has 17 amino acids. Germline CDR1 and CDR2: LNHNV and YYDKDF (reference sequence). Losses at the gene ends were 1 base for V and 0 bases for J; bases not matched to a gene: 8. The CDR3 spells CATSRGPGQVLSYEQYF. CDR3 nucleotide sequence: TGTGCCACCAGCAGAGGGCCGGGACAGGTGCTCTCCTACGAGCAGTACTTC.

The chain recombines TRBV15 with TRBJ2-5, with a weak D call TRBD2 (5 bases). Trimming left V 2 bases short and J 5 bases short, with 15 bases between. From germline, CDR1 is LNHNV and CDR2 YYDKDF (reference sequence). The CDR3 runs to 15 residues. CDR3 bases: TGTGCCACCAGCAGACTTGGACTCATTTCGGAGACCCAGTACTTC. This encodes CATSRLGLISETQYF. The full variable domain, rest sourced from reference TRBV15 and TRBJ2-5, is DAMVIQNPRYQVTQFGKPVTLSCSQTLNHNVMYWYQQKSSQAPKLLFHYYDKDFNNEADTPDNFQSRRPNTSFCFLDIRSPGLGDTAMYLCATSRLGLISETQYFGPGTRLLVL.

This clone was seen a single time. V gene TRBV28 combines with J gene TRBJ2-7; no definite D call. Germline CDR1 is MDHEN and CDR2 is SYDVKM. V gave up 5 bases and J gave up 0 bases, with 11 bases separating them. CDR3 size: 14 residues. CDR3 nucleotide sequence: TGTGCCAGCAGTCCGTCTACTCCCTCCTACGAGCAGTACTTC. Its translation is CASSPSTPSYEQYF.